The 8 T cell receptor beta chains below were found in one sample sequenced in a study of T cell responses to AZD1222 COVID-19 vaccine. The table came from immunoSEQ multiplex PCR; TCRdb's copy has only in-frame clones and leaves some out. The data contain some 120,000 clones, approximately 83% of them singletons. Sequencing used peripheral blood, obtained on day 0 of AZD1222 vaccination. The receptors were gathered from an adult in good health.

This chain connects TRBV7-3 to TRBJ2-1; D uncertain. Looked up from germline, CDR1 is SGHTA and CDR2 is FQGTGA. The V and J ends lost 5 bases and 0 bases respectively, with 11 bases between them. This CDR3 is 15 amino acids long. The CDR3 DNA sequence: TGTGCCAGCAGCGTTGACGGAGTCTCCTACAATGAGCAGTTCTTC. Its translation is CASSVDGVSYNEQFF.

The rearrangement uses TRBV29-1 and TRBJ1-2; D is possibly TRBD1 (6 bases). The germline V and J ends were trimmed by 3 bases and 1 base, with 15 bases remaining between them. CDR1 and CDR2 (germline): SQVTM, ANQGSEA. The CDR3 loop spans 15 amino acids. This chain's CDR3 is CSVDWGQRGNYGYTF. The CDR3 nucleotides are TGCAGCGTTGATTGGGGGCAGCGCGGTAACTATGGCTACACCTTC.

Only a few counts were recorded for this clone. This chain joins TRBV20-1 and TRBJ1-2; weak D call: TRBD1 (5 bases). The germline V gene has CDR1 DFQATT and CDR2 SNEGSKA (reference sequence). V dropped 5 bases and J dropped 7 bases, with 14 bases sitting between them. This CDR3 has 12 residues. The CDR3 sequence: CSAGGDSAGYTF. The CDR3 DNA reads as TGCAGTGCTGGTGGTGACAGTGCTGGCTACACCTTC.

J is TRBJ2-5 and V is TRBV7-7; TRBD1 or TRBD2 may be the D gene (5 bases each). This CDR3 has 15 amino acids. Germline values: CDR1 SSHAT, CDR2 FNYEAQ (reference sequence). With 1 base removed from V and 1 base from J, the gap between germline ends came to 10 bases. The CDR3 protein is CASSLVPGLQETQYF. The CDR3 nucleotides read TGTGCCAGCAGCTTAGTTCCGGGGCTCCAAGAGACCCAGTACTTC. Combining the CDR3 with reference TRBV7-7 and TRBJ2-5 gives the whole variable domain GAGVSQSPRYKVTKRGQDVTLRCDPISSHATLYWYQQALGQGPEFLTYFNYEAQPDKSGLPSDRFSAERPEGSISTLTIQRTEQRDSAMYRCASSLVPGLQETQYFGPGTRLLVL.

The gene calls are TRBV12-5 and TRBJ2-5, with a weak D call TRBD2 (6 bases). Germline CDR1 reads LGHNT; CDR2 reads FRNRAP. V was cut by 5 bases and J by 3 bases, with 13 bases left in between. The CDR3 contains 14 residues. CDR3 in amino acids: CASGPPTGEETQYF. In DNA form, the CDR3 reads TGTGCTAGTGGTCCCCCAACGGGGGAAGAGACCCAGTACTTC.

The J gene is TRBJ1-1, the V gene TRBV23-1, with D unclear. TRBV23-1 is an ORF; its function is uncertain. Trimming stripped 5 bases from V and 7 bases from J, with 11 bases between. The CDR3 runs to 12 residues. The CDR3 nucleotides are TGCGCCAGCAGTGAAAGGGAGATTGAAGCTTTCTTT. Translating gives CASSEREIEAFF.

The genes are TRBV5-1 and TRBJ1-1; 7 bases fit TRBD1. Per germline, CDR1 SGHRS and CDR2 YFSETQ. CDR3 size: 15 residues. Unmatched junction bases numbered 5, after V lost 3 bases and J lost 0 bases. This CDR3 is CASSSRQGMNTEAFF. DNA for the CDR3: TGCGCCAGCAGCTCAAGACAGGGAATGAACACTGAAGCTTTCTTT.

The CDR3 spells CASSFGSLHSGNTIYF. The CDR3 DNA sequence: TGTGCCAGCAGCTTTGGGTCCCTCCACTCTGGAAACACCATATATTTT. The chain has TRBV11-2 and TRBJ1-3, with D hard to call. The CDR3 sequence is 16 residues long. Trimming removed 3 bases from V and 0 bases from J, with 12 bases in between. Germline CDR1 is SGHAT and CDR2 is FQNNGV.